This T cell receptor beta chain was captured in a study of T cell responses to AZD1222 COVID-19 vaccine. Study context: Some second doses came at about 4 weeks and others at about 12 weeks; these were pooled. Whole-study findings and limits: None of the repertoires were sampled until the peak T cell response had passed. Two doses of AZD1222 preceded a rise in Spike-specific TCR breadth and depth. A mostly white British donor set with more females was recruited, and clonal diversity was possibly underestimated.

Per the germline V gene, CDR1 is SGHVS and CDR2 is FQNEAQ. This CDR3 region has 14 residues. The ends were cut back, 4 bases at V and 9 bases at J, with 18 bases in the middle. The assay was immunoSEQ multiplex PCR, and TCRdb's table has in-frame clones only and misses some. This sample yields under 200,000 clones, of which 88% are seen a single time; around 5.5% belongs to the top ten. This clone came up once. Antigen unknown. The clonotype comes from an adult in good health. The specimen comprised peripheral blood, sampled on day 0 of AZD1222 vaccination. The rearrangement joins TRBV7-8 to TRBJ1-1, with D perhaps TRBD1 (5 bases). The CDR3 loop reads CASSSGLGTDKAFF. CDR3 coding DNA: TGTGCCAGCAGCTCGGGCTTAGGGACGGACAAAGCTTTCTTT.